This T cell receptor (beta chain) was documented in a study of siplizumab effects on memory and regulatory T cells. The V end lost 1 base, the J end lost 7 bases, and 5 bases lay between the germline ends. This CDR3 comprises 12 residues. The germline V gene encodes CDR1 SGHDN and CDR2 FVKESK. Produced via immunoSEQ multiplex PCR; TCRdb's table is partial and in-frame only. Found here are over 100,000 clones, more than 85% of them singletons; the top ten hold 0.9% to 1.4%. A note on this clone: No antigen is known for it.

Study-level points and caveats: The alloreactive clones that mapped to unstimulated subsets made up only a minor fraction.

Sequenced material: CD4+ T cells sorted from blood. J is TRBJ1-5 and V is TRBV14; D remains unclear. This clonotype was sampled from a human donor in good health. The CDR3 here is CASSQVFQPQHF. The CDR3 DNA reads TGTGCCAGCAGCCAAGTATTCCAGCCCCAGCATTTT.